This T cell receptor (beta chain) was recorded in a study of blood T cells in healthy people across ages. Study observations and caveats: Researchers judged that diversity estimates from one million T cells fell short of true values.

Concerning this clonotype: No antigen is known for it.

Then a second PCR, running about 6 to 11 cycles, was carried out with a sample-barcoded 5' primer and a J-beta primer mix. In TCRdb, the 5' RACE reads were re-called with MiXCR into one record per CDR3 protein. The sample records 1.5 million to 2 million distinct CDR3 sequences, around 36% being singletons. Per the germline V gene, CDR1 is LNHDA and CDR2 is SQIVND (reference sequence). V was clipped by 4 bases and J by 1 base, with 20 bases between them. This CDR3 is 17 amino acids long. Sequenced sample: blood. The sequence came from a woman younger than 45 in good health. The chain couples TRBV19 to TRBJ2-7; D is possibly TRBD1 or TRBD2 (6 bases each). The CDR3 loop reads CASSTGGRWSSSYEQYF. CDR3 sequence (DNA): TGTGCCAGTAGTACCGGGGGCCGATGGTCCAGTTCCTACGAGCAGTACTTC.